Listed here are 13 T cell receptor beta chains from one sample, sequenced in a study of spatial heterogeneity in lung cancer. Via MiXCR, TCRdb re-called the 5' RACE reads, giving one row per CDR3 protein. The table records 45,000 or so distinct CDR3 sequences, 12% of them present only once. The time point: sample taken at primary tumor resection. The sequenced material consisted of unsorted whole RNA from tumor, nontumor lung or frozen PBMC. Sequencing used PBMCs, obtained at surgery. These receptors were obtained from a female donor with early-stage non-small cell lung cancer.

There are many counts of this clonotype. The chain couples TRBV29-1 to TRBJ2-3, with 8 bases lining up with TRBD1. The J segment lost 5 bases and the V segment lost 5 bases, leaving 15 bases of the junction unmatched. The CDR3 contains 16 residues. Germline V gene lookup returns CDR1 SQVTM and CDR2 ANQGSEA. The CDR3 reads CSVPEGSRGPGDTQYF. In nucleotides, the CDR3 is TGCAGCGTTCCCGAAGGTAGCAGGGGGCCGGGAGATACGCAGTATTTT.

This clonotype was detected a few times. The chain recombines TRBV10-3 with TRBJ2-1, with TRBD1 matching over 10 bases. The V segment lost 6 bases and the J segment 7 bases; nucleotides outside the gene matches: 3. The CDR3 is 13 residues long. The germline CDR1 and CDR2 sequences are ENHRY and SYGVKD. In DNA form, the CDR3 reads TGTGCCATCAGATCGGACAGGGGGAATGAGCAGTTCTTC. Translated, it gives CAIRSDRGNEQFF.

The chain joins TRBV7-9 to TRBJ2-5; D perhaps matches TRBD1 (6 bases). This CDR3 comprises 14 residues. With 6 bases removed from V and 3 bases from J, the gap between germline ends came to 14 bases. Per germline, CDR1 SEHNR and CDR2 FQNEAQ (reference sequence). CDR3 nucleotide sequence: TGTGCCAGCAGGCATAGGACAGCAGAAGAGACCCAGTACTTC. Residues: CASRHRTAEETQYF.

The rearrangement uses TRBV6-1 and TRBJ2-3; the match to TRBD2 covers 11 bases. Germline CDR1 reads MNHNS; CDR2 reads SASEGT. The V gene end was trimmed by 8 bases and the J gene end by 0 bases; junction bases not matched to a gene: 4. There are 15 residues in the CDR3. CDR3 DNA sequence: TGTGCCAGCCTACTAGCGGGGGCGAGCACAGATACGCAGTATTTT. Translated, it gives CASLLAGASTDTQYF.

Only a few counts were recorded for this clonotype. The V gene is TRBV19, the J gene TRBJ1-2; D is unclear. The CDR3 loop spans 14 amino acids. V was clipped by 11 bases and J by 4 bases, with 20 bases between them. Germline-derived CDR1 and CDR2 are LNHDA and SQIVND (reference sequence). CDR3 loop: CARYLDVPSYGYTF. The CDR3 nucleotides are TGTGCCCGCTACCTGGACGTTCCGAGCTATGGCTACACCTTC.

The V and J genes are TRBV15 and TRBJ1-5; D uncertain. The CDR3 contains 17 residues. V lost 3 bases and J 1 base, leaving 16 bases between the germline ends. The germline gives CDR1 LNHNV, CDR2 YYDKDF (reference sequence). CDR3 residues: CATSRGSGKPSNQPQHF. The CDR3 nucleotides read TGTGCCACCAGCAGGGGATCGGGGAAGCCGAGCAATCAGCCCCAGCATTTT.

As DNA, the CDR3 is TGTGCCAGCCCGACCGTTTGGGGGGGAGTTCAGCCCCAGCATTTT. It translates to CASPTVWGGVQPQHF. The chain links TRBV21-1 to TRBJ1-5; the tabulated D call, TRBD1, remains unverified against the DNA. TRBV21-1 is deemed a pseudogene. The CDR3 has 15 amino acids.

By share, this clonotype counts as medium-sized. This chain's CDR3 is CASSVFWNTGELFF. The CDR3 bases are TGTGCCAGCAGCGTTTTTTGGAACACCGGGGAGCTGTTTTTT. The genes are TRBV9 and TRBJ2-2; D not certain. This CDR3 region has 14 residues. Deletions cut 2 bases from V and 1 base from J, with 6 bases between. Per the germline V gene, CDR1 is SGDLS and CDR2 is YYNGEE. Supplemented by reference TRBV9 and TRBJ2-2, the full variable domain reads DSGVTQTPKHLITATGQRVTLRCSPRSGDLSVYWYQQSLDQGLQFLIQYYNGEERAKGNILERFSAQQFPDLHSELNLSSLELGDSALYFCASSVFWNTGELFFGEGSRLTVL.

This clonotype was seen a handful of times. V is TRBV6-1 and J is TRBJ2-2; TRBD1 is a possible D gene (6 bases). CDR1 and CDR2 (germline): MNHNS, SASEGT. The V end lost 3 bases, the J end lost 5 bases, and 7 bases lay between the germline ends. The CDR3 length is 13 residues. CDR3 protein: CASSEQGTGELFF. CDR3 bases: TGTGCCAGCAGTGAGCAGGGGACCGGGGAGCTGTTTTTT.

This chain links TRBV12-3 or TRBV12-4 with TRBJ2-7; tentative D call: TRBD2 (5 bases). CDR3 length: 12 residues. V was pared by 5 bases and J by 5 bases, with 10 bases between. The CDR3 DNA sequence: TGTGCCAGCAGTCGGGGTTTTGACGAGCAGTACTTC. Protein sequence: CASSRGFDEQYF.

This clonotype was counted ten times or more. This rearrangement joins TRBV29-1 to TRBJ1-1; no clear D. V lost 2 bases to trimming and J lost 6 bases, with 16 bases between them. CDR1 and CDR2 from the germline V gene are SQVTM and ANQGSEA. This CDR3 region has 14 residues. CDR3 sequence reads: CSVEPKPGPSEAFF. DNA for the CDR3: TGCAGCGTTGAACCGAAGCCAGGACCTTCTGAAGCTTTCTTT.

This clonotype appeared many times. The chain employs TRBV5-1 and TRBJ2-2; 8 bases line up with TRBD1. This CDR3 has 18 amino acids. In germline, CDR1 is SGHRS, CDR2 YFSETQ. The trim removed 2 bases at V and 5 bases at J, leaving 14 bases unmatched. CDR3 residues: CASSFLPPGQGITGELFF. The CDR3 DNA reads TGCGCCAGCAGCTTTTTACCCCCCGGACAGGGAATTACCGGGGAGCTGTTTTTT.

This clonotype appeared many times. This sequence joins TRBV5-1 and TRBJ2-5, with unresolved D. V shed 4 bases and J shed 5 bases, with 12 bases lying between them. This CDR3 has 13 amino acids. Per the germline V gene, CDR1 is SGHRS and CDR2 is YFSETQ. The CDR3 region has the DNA TGCGCCAGCAGCATTGGCCCTGGGGAGACCCAGTACTTC. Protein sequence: CASSIGPGETQYF.